This T cell receptor (beta chain) was retrieved from a study of technical replicates of blood from several donors. The table came from immunoSEQ multiplex PCR; TCRdb's copy has only in-frame clones and leaves some out. The data contain more than 65,000 clones, around 94% of them singletons. The CDR3 runs to 14 residues. CDR1 and CDR2 (germline): WNHNN, SYGVQD (reference sequence). V was shortened by 5 bases and J by 1 base, with 9 bases between the two germline ends. This TCR came from a human donor in good health. V gene TRBV10-1 combines with J gene TRBJ2-1, with D maybe TRBD2 (6 bases). The sequencing sample was made of T cells isolated from PBMCs. In DNA form, the CDR3 reads TGCGCCAGCAGTATAAGCGGGTCCTACAATGAGCAGTTCTTC. Translated, it gives CASSISGSYNEQFF.